This TCR beta chain was documented in a study of cytomegalovirus exposure and HLA in healthy donors. PCR used 60 Vbeta primers and 13 Jbeta primers. Only in-frame clones appear in the TCRdb table, and some are missing; sequencing was by immunoSEQ multiplex PCR. This table has 180,000 or so clones, over 65% appearing once. The CDR3 runs to 15 residues. Trimming took off 0 bases at V and 3 bases at J, with 13 bases between the two ends. Germline-derived CDR1 and CDR2 are SGHRS and YFSETQ. This TCR was recovered from a woman aged 55-70 years in good health and CMV-seropositive. The rearrangement uses TRBV5-1 and TRBJ2-7, with D possibly matching TRBD1 (5 bases). The sample taken for sequencing was PBMCs. The CDR3 DNA follows: TGCGCCAGCAGCTTGGATCCCAGGGCGAGCTACGAGCAGTACTTC. It codes for CASSLDPRASYEQYF. The full variable domain, in which reference TRBV5-1 and TRBJ2-7 provide the parts outside the CDR3, is KAGVTQTPRYLIKTRGQQVTLSCSPISGHRSVSWYQQTPGQGLQFLFEYFSETQRNKGNFPGRFSGRQFSNSRSEMNVSTLELGDSALYLCASSLDPRASYEQYFGPGTRLTVT.